Below are 5 T cell receptor beta chains sequenced from a single sample in a study of metastatic and nonmetastatic thyroid tumors. Patients underwent thyroid surgery, and none had received any treatment before it. With MiXCR, TCRdb reprocessed the PCR reads. The sample lists about 24,000 clones, more than 20% occurring once. The sample consisted of blood. The receptors here all came from a male donor with papillary thyroid cancer or a benign thyroid nodule (not recorded which). Some clones in this sample may be carry-over from other donors' samples.

Concerning this clone: The junction does not match germline at one end; this may be a read error. The chain is built from TRBV30 and TRBJ2-2; TRBD1 is a possible D gene (8 bases). The CDR3 runs to 15 residues. The germline V gene has CDR1 GTSNPN and CDR2 SVGIG (reference sequence). CDR3 in amino acids: CAWNRGGSNTGEPFF. CDR3 nucleotides: TGTGCCTGGAACAGGGGGGGATCGAACACCGGGGAGCCGTTTTTT.

This clone was seen at least ten times. The CDR3 loop reads CASSYSSSDRGPPGYTF. The CDR3 DNA reads TGTGCCAGCAGTTACTCGTCCTCGGACAGGGGCCCCCCTGGCTACACCTTC. The V call is TRBV6-5, the J call TRBJ1-2; 9 bases agree with TRBD1. The V gene end was trimmed by 0 bases and the J gene end by 7 bases; junction bases not matched to a gene: 12. Germline CDR1 is MNHEY and CDR2 is SVGAGI. CDR3 length: 17 amino acids.

Many counts were recorded for this clone. This chain links TRBV20-1 with TRBJ2-1; D is undetermined. Trimming took off 1 base at V and 9 bases at J, with 16 bases between the two ends. There are 14 residues in the CDR3. Germline V lookup: CDR1 DFQATT, CDR2 SNEGSKA (reference sequence). CDR3 amino acids: CSARGALTASEQFF. The CDR3 DNA sequence: TGCAGTGCTAGAGGGGCTCTAACTGCCTCTGAGCAGTTCTTC.

This clone was observed at least ten times. The chain is built from TRBV30 and TRBJ1-6, with D possibly being TRBD1 (6 bases). The CDR3 has 13 amino acids. Germline-derived CDR1 and CDR2 are GTSNPN and SVGIG (reference sequence). V was clipped by 2 bases and J by 7 bases, with 9 bases between them. CDR3 loop: CAWSRGENSPLHF. DNA for the CDR3: TGTGCCTGGAGTAGGGGGGAAAATTCACCCCTCCACTTT.

This clone appeared many times. The V call is TRBV4-2, the J call TRBJ1-2, with a possible D match to TRBD1 (5 bases). Trimming took 4 bases from V and 0 from J, leaving 18 bases between them. The length of the CDR3 is 17 residues. The germline V gene has CDR1 LGHNA and CDR2 YNFKEQ. The CDR3 DNA reads TGTGCCAGCAGCCCCCGAGGAAGGGACCTTACTAACTATGGCTACACCTTC. Protein product: CASSPRGRDLTNYGYTF.